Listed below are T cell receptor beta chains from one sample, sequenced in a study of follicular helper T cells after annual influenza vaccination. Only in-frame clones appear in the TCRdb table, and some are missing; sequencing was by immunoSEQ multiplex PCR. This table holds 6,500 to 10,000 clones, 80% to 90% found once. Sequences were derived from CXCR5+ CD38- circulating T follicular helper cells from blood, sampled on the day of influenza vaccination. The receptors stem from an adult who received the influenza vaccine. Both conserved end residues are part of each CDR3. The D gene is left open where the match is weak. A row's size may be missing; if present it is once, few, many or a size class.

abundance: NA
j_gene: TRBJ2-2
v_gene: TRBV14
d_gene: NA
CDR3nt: TGTGCCAGCAGCCAAGTTCGGCAGGCGAACACCGGGGAGCTGTTTTTT
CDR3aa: CASSQVRQANTGELFF

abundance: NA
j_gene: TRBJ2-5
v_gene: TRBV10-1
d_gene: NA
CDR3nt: TGCGCCAGCAGTGAGCCAACCCAAGACAGTTCCCAAGAGACCCAGTACTTC
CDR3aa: CASSEPTQDSSQETQYF

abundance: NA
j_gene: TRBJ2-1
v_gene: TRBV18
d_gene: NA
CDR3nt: TGTGCCAGCTCCCCGGGGGGCGCGTCCTACAATGAGCAGTTCTTC
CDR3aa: CASSPGGASYNEQFF

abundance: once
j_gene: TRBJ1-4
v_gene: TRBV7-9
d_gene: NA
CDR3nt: TGTGCCAGCAGCTTAGGGACGGCTAATGAAAAACTGTTTTTT
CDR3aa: CASSLGTANEKLFF

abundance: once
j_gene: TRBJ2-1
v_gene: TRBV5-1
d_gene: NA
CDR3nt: TGCGCCAGCAGCTTGGTTGCCAATGAGCAGTTCTTC
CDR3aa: CASSLVANEQFF

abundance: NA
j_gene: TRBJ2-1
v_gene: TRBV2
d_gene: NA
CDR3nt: TGTGCCAGCAGTGAATGGCTGGGGGAGGTGATCGGTGAGCAGTTCTTC
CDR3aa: CASSEWLGEVIGEQFF

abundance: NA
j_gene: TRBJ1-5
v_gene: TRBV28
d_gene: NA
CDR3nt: TGTGCCAGCAGTTTACTCCGAGGGGGGCCCCAGCATTTT
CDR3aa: CASSLLRGGPQHF

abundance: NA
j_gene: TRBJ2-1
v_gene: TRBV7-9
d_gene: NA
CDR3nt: TGTGCCAGCAGGGACAATAATGAGCAGTTCTTC
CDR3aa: CASRDNNEQFF

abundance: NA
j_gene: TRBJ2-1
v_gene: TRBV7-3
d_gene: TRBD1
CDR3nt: TGTGCCAGCAGCTTAAGGGACAGGGGATCCTACAATGAGCAGTTCTTC
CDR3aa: CASSLRDRGSYNEQFF

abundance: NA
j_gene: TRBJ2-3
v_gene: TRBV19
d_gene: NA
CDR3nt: TGTGCCAGTAGGAGTGGAAACACAGATACGCAGTATTTT
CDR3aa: CASRSGNTDTQYF

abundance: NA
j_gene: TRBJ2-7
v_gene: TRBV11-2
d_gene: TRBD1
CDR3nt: TGTGCCAGCAGGACAGACGGGACAGGGGCCCACGAGCAGTACTTC
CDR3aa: CASRTDGTGAHEQYF

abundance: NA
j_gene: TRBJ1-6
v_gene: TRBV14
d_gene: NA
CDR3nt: TGTGCCAGCAGCCAAATCATTTCACCCAATTCACCCCTCCACTTT
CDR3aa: CASSQIISPNSPLHF

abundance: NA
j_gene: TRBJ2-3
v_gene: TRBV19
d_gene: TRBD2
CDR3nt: TGTGCCAGTAGTATTGGGACTAGTGGGGCAGATACGCAGTATTTT
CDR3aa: CASSIGTSGADTQYF

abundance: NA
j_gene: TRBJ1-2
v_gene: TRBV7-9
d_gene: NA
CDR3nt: TGTGCCAGCAGCTTAGGGGGCTTGCTCTATGGCTACACCTTC
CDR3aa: CASSLGGLLYGYTF

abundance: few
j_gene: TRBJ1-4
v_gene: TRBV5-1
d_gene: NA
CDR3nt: TGCGCCAGCAGCCCCGGTGGGAAGGGGGATAGTGAAAAACTGTTTTTT
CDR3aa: CASSPGGKGDSEKLFF

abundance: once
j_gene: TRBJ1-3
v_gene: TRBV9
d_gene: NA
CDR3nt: TGTGCCAGCAGCGTAGCTCCGGGATGGAGAGCTGGAAACACCATATATTTT
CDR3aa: CASSVAPGWRAGNTIYF

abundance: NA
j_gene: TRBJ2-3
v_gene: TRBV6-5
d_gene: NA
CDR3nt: TGTGCCAGCAGTTCTGGGTATACGCAGTATTTT
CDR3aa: CASSSGYTQYF

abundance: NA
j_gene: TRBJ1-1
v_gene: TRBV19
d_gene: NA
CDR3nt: TGTGCCAGTAGTCGAGGACAGCCCGGGGGGAATGAAGCTTTCTTT
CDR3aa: CASSRGQPGGNEAFF

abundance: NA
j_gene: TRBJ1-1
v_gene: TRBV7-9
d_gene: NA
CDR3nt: TGTGCCAGCAGCTTAAGTCACACTGAAGCTTTCTTT
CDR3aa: CASSLSHTEAFF

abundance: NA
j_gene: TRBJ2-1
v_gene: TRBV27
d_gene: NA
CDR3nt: TGTGCCAGCAGTTACACAGGGATTGAGCAGTTCTTC
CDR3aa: CASSYTGIEQFF